Below are 22 T cell receptor beta chains sequenced from a single sample in a study of Ad26.COV2.S vaccination and SARS-CoV-2 variants. Clones were sequenced by immunoSEQ multiplex PCR, and TCRdb holds only the in-frame ones, with some missing. The table has 400,000 to 450,000 clones, 92% seen once. The treatment is: roughly 19 received Ad26.COV2.S at low or high dose, single or two shots; 5 received placebo; per-sample allocation not given. Collection of the samples took place on day 63 after the first injection of vaccine or placebo. The source material was peripheral blood, sampled in a trial of Ad26.COV2.S vaccine versus placebo. All receptors come from a person between 18 and 60 years old who received the Ad26.COV2.S COVID-19 vaccine or a placebo.

The J gene is TRBJ1-1, the V gene TRBV19, with D perhaps matching TRBD1 (5 bases). V shed 6 bases and J shed 6 bases, with 23 bases lying between them. This CDR3 comprises 16 residues. The germline gives CDR1 LNHDA, CDR2 SQIVND (reference sequence). Written as DNA, the CDR3 is TGTGCCAGTAGGGGCCGGGACCGTCTTTGGACCCCTGAAGCTTTCTTT. Its protein is CASRGRDRLWTPEAFF.

V usage is TRBV18 and J usage is TRBJ2-6; the D is unclear. Germline V lookup: CDR1 KGHSH, CDR2 LQKENI. The CDR3 has 17 residues. Trimming took off 4 bases at V and 0 bases at J, with 13 bases between the two ends. CDR3 in amino acids: CASSRKMDGSGANVLTF. The CDR3 DNA follows: TGTGCCAGCTCACGAAAGATGGACGGCTCTGGGGCCAACGTCCTGACTTTC. The variable domain in full, with the rest retrieved from reference TRBV18 and TRBJ2-6, is NAGVMQNPRHLVRRRGQEARLRCSPMKGHSHVYWYRQLPEEGLKFMVYLQKENIIDESGMPKERFSAEFPKEGPSILRIQQVVRGDSAAYFCASSRKMDGSGANVLTFGAGSRLTVL.

The rearrangement links TRBV19 to TRBJ2-6; the match to TRBD1 covers 9 bases. With V trimmed by 9 bases and J by 3 bases, 6 bases remained unmatched. Germline-derived CDR1 and CDR2 are LNHDA and SQIVND (reference sequence). This CDR3 spans 15 amino acids. The CDR3 loop is CASRDRAFGANVLTF. The CDR3 bases are TGTGCCAGCCGGGACAGGGCCTTTGGGGCCAACGTCCTGACTTTC. The full variable domain, in which reference TRBV19 and TRBJ2-6 provide the parts outside the CDR3, is DGGITQSPKYLFRKEGQNVTLSCEQNLNHDAMYWYRQDPGQGLRLIYYSQIVNDFQKGDIAEGYSVSREKKESFPLTVTSAQKNPTAFYLCASRDRAFGANVLTFGAGSRLTVL.

This chain links TRBV28 with TRBJ2-1, with 8 bases matching TRBD1. Germline lookup yields CDR1 MDHEN and CDR2 SYDVKM. The CDR3 is 16 residues long. Germline trimming cut 7 bases from V and 7 bases from J; bases unmatched to any gene: 15. CDR3 in DNA: TGTGCCAGCACCCCTGGGGGCGCCAGGGGGCTAAATGAGCAGTTCTTC. Translating gives CASTPGGARGLNEQFF.

J is TRBJ2-5 and V is TRBV5-4; 11 nucleotides line up with TRBD2. Germline values: CDR1 SGHNT, CDR2 YYREEE (reference sequence). Trimming cost V 6 bases and J 0 bases; bases outside gene matches: 4. The CDR3 has 15 amino acids. The CDR3 sequence: CASMRLAGHQETQYF. CDR3 sequence (DNA): TGTGCCAGCATGAGACTAGCGGGGCACCAAGAGACCCAGTACTTC.

This chain links TRBV6-5 with TRBJ1-5; D call uncertain. V shed 3 bases and J shed 4 bases, with 13 bases lying between them. Germline CDR1 MNHEY, CDR2 SVGAGI. The CDR3 has 15 residues. The CDR3: CASSYMDGPNQPQHF. CDR3 coding DNA: TGTGCCAGCAGTTATATGGACGGTCCGAATCAGCCCCAGCATTTT.

This rearrangement joins TRBV29-1 to TRBJ1-2, with 9 nucleotides matching TRBD1. The V segment lost 7 bases and the J segment 6 bases; nucleotides outside the gene matches: 9. The germline CDR1 and CDR2 sequences are SQVTM and ANQGSEA. This CDR3 region has 13 residues. CDR3 protein: CSAGDRVLDGYTF. The CDR3 region has the DNA TGCAGCGCCGGGGACAGGGTGTTGGATGGCTACACCTTC.

This chain uses TRBV29-1 with TRBJ2-3; 8 bases map to TRBD2. The CDR3 has 22 amino acids. V gave up 5 bases and J gave up 0 bases; unmatched junction bases: 28. Germline loops: CDR1 SQVTM, CDR2 ANQGSEA. CDR3 amino acids: CSVLRVGWDLAGPRSSTDTQYF. CDR3 nucleotides: TGCAGCGTTTTGAGGGTAGGGTGGGATCTAGCGGGTCCAAGAAGCAGCACAGATACGCAGTATTTT.

This chain links TRBV2 with TRBJ2-1; D not certain. CDR3 length equals 14 residues. V lost 2 bases and J lost 7, with 12 bases in between. Per the germline V gene, CDR1 is SNHLY and CDR2 is FYNNEI. The CDR3 sequence: CASSETVRMNEQFF. The CDR3 DNA sequence: TGTGCCAGCAGTGAAACCGTCAGGATGAATGAGCAGTTCTTC.

The V gene is TRBV7-9, the J gene TRBJ2-7, with TRBD1 matching over 9 bases. The length of the CDR3 is 16 residues. After removal of 1 base from V and 5 bases from J, the junction contained 9 bases not matched to a gene. Germline CDR1 and CDR2: SEHNR and FQNEAQ (reference sequence). CDR3 coding DNA: TGTGCCAGCAGCTTAGTTCCCGGGACAGGGTATAACGAGCAGTACTTC. As protein: CASSLVPGTGYNEQYF.

The chain employs TRBV28 and TRBJ2-6, with a weak D call TRBD2 (5 bases). V dropped 3 bases and J dropped 4 bases, with 31 bases sitting between them. CDR1 is MDHEN and CDR2 is SYDVKM in the germline V gene. The CDR3 is 22 residues long. As DNA, the CDR3 is TGTGCCAGCAGTTTCCCTCGGGATAGCCACAACGAATTTCCGCGAGGGGCCAACGTCCTGACTTTC. It is translated as CASSFPRDSHNEFPRGANVLTF.

The chain combines TRBV10-3 with TRBJ2-1; a possible D gene is TRBD2 (6 bases). The germline V and J ends were trimmed by 5 bases and 5 bases, with 13 bases remaining between them. The CDR3 has 14 amino acids. Germline V gives CDR1 ENHRY, CDR2 SYGVKD. CDR3 sequence (DNA): TGTGCCATCAGTAACGCGGGGAGAAACAATGAGCAGTTCTTC. Its protein is CAISNAGRNNEQFF.

This sequence joins TRBV19 and TRBJ1-1; TRBD1 might be the D (5 bases). Between the trimmed V and J ends, which lost 7 bases and 0 bases, there was a span of 9 bases. The CDR3 runs 13 residues. Germline V lookup: CDR1 LNHDA, CDR2 SQIVND (reference sequence). The DNA for the CDR3 is TGTGCCAGTATGGGACGGCTGAACACTGAAGCTTTCTTT. It translates to CASMGRLNTEAFF.

This clone was observed a single time. This chain links TRBV27 with TRBJ1-1, with unresolved D. Deletions cut 6 bases from V and 5 bases from J, with 16 bases between. CDR3 length: 14 amino acids. Germline V gene data show CDR1 as MNHEY and CDR2 as SMNVEV (reference sequence). CDR3 in amino acids: CASSSHAGWTEAFF. CDR3 DNA: TGTGCCAGCAGCTCGCATGCGGGGTGGACTGAAGCTTTCTTT.

The chain employs TRBV15 and TRBJ2-6; 8 bases are a match to TRBD1. The germline gives CDR1 LNHNV, CDR2 YYDKDF (reference sequence). V gave up 4 bases and J gave up 4 bases; unmatched junction bases: 9. The CDR3 consists of 17 residues. This CDR3 reads CATSISGGAPGANVLTF. The DNA for the CDR3 is TGTGCCACCAGCATATCAGGGGGCGCCCCGGGGGCCAACGTCCTGACTTTC.

The CDR3 sequence is CASCGHRDRAYEQYF. The CDR3 DNA sequence: TGTGCCAGCTGTGGGCACCGGGACAGAGCCTACGAGCAGTACTTC. This rearrangement joins TRBV2 to TRBJ2-7; 7 nucleotides line up with TRBD1. Germline CDR1 SNHLY, CDR2 FYNNEI. The V and J ends lost 8 bases and 2 bases, in that order; junction bases with no gene match: 12. CDR3 length: 15 amino acids. Looking up the rest from reference TRBV2 and TRBJ2-7 gives the full variable domain: EPEVTQTPSHQVTQMGQEVILRCVPISNHLYFYWYRQILGQKVEFLVSFYNNEISEKSEIFDDQFSVERPDGSNFTLKIRSTKLEDSAMYFCASCGHRDRAYEQYFGPGTRLTVT.

The V gene is TRBV20-1, the J gene TRBJ2-7; the D gene is possibly TRBD1 (5 bases). Trimming cost V 6 bases and J 3 bases, with 9 bases left between them. CDR3 length equals 11 residues. Germline loops: CDR1 DFQATT, CDR2 SNEGSKA (reference sequence). CDR3 in amino acids: CSAARVYEQYF. The CDR3 bases are TGCAGTGCGGCCAGGGTCTACGAGCAGTACTTC.

The rearrangement uses TRBV7-8 and TRBJ1-5; TRBD1 agrees at 7 bases. J was trimmed by 4 bases and V by 4 bases; bases with no gene match: 16. The germline V gene has CDR1 SGHVS and CDR2 FQNEAQ. CDR3 size: 18 residues. DNA for the CDR3: TGTGCCAGCAGCTGGGATCCGACAGGGTCGGGGTATAATCAGCCCCAGCATTTT. Encoded protein: CASSWDPTGSGYNQPQHF.

Here the CDR3 reads CAWSRTGTNEQYF. CDR3 sequence (DNA): TGTGCCTGGAGCCGAACCGGGACCAACGAGCAGTACTTC. The genes are TRBV30 and TRBJ2-7; D may be TRBD1 or TRBD2 (5 bases each). In germline, CDR1 is GTSNPN, CDR2 SVGIG (reference sequence). The CDR3 spans 13 residues. V was shortened by 3 bases and J by 5 bases, with 14 bases between the two germline ends.

The chain is built from TRBV9 and TRBJ2-1, with TRBD1 identical over 7 bases. Germline lookup yields CDR1 SGDLS and CDR2 YYNGEE. With 3 bases clipped from V and 2 bases from J, the junction kept 5 bases outside the gene matches. The CDR3 loop spans 15 amino acids. CDR3 coding DNA: TGTGCCAGCAGCGGTCCGACAGGGACCTACAATGAGCAGTTCTTC. Its protein product is CASSGPTGTYNEQFF.

The chain joins TRBV6-6 to TRBJ2-7, with 10 bases aligning to TRBD1. The germline V gene encodes CDR1 MNHNY and CDR2 SVGAGI (reference sequence). After removal of 0 bases from V and 2 bases from J, the junction contained 4 bases not matched to a gene. The CDR3 is 16 residues long. DNA for the CDR3: TGTGCCAGCAGTTACTCTGGGGACAGGGGACCCTACGAGCAGTACTTC. This sequence encodes CASSYSGDRGPYEQYF.

The V call is TRBV7-9, the J call TRBJ2-3; the match to TRBD1 covers 9 bases. The CDR3 is 16 residues long. Germline-derived CDR1 and CDR2 are SEHNR and FQNEAQ (reference sequence). V lost 1 base and J lost 4; bases outside the gene matches: 6. The DNA for the CDR3 is TGTGCCAGCAGCTTAGGTTGGGACAGGGCCGCAGATACGCAGTATTTT. Encoded protein: CASSLGWDRAADTQYF.